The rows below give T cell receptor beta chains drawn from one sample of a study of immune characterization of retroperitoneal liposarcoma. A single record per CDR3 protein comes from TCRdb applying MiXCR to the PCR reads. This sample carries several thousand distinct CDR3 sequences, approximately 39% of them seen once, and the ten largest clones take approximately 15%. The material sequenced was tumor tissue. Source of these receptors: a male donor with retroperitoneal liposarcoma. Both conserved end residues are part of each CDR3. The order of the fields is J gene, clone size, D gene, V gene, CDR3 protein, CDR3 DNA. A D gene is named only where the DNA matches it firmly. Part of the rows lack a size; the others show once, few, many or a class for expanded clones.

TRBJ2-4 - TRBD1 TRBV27 CASGGQGRNIQYF TGTGCCAGCGGGGGACAGGGGAGGAACATTCAGTACTTC
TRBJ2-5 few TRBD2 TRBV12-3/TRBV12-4 CASSHIAGTKRTQYF TGTGCCAGCAGTCATATAGCGGGTACTAAGAGAACCCAGTACTTC
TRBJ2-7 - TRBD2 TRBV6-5 CASSYGTSGYEQYF TGTGCCAGCAGTTACGGGACTAGCGGCTACGAGCAGTACTTC
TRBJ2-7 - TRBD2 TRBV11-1 CASSRTSRTYEQYF TGTGCCAGCAGCCGGACTAGCAGAACCTACGAGCAGTACTTC
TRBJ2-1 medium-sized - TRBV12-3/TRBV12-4 CASSFHYEQFF TGTGCCAGCAGTTTCCACTACGAGCAGTTCTTC
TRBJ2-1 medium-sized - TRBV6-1 CASSDALVGHLYNEQFF TGTGCCAGCAGCGATGCCTTGGTAGGCCACCTCTACAATGAGCAGTTCTTC
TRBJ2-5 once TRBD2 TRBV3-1 CASSQGTSRETQYF TGTGCCAGCAGCCAAGGGACTAGTAGGGAGACCCAGTACTTC
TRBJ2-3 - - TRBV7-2 CASSLVFADTQYF TGTGCCAGCAGCTTAGTATTCGCAGATACGCAGTATTTT
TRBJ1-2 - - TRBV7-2 CASSLMSASNGYTF TGTGCCAGCAGCTTAATGTCGGCCTCAAATGGCTACACCTTC
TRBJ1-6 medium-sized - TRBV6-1 CASNDYNSPLHF TGTGCCAGCAACGACTATAATTCACCCCTCCACTTT
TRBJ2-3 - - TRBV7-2 CASSSHRGYSTDTQYF TGTGCCAGCAGCTCCCACCGAGGGTATAGCACAGATACGCAGTATTTT
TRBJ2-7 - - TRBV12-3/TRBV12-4 CASSPGRGVSYEQYF TGTGCCAGCAGTCCCGGCAGGGGGGTATCCTACGAGCAGTACTTC
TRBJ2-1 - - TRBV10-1 CASSESVPLGYNEQFF TGCGCCAGCAGTGAGTCAGTACCCCTCGGCTACAATGAGCAGTTCTTC
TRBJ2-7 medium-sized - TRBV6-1 CASSEAGGNPYEQYF TGTGCCAGCAGTGAAGCGGGCGGGAACCCCTACGAGCAGTACTTC
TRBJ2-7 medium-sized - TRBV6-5 CASSYSMHQGHEQYF TGTGCCAGCAGTTACTCGATGCATCAGGGCCACGAGCAGTACTTC
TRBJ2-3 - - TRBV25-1 CASSQPGFLTSTDTQYF TGTGCCAGCAGCCAGCCGGGGTTCTTGACTAGCACAGATACGCAGTATTTT
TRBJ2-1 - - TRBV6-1 CASSSRETQFF TGTGCCAGCAGTAGCCGGGAGACCCAGTTCTTC
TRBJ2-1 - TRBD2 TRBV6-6 CARSGRLAGLDEQFF TGTGCCCGATCTGGGCGACTAGCGGGACTAGATGAGCAGTTCTTC
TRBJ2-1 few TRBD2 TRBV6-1 CASTASGRMNEQFF TGTGCCAGCACTGCTAGCGGGAGGATGAATGAGCAGTTCTTC
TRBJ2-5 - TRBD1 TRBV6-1 CASSLRQGPETQYF TGTGCCAGCAGTCTCAGACAGGGGCCGGAGACCCAGTACTTC
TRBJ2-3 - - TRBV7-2 CASSSGPGGPRDTQYF TGTGCCAGCAGCTCTGGACCCGGGGGGCCGAGAGATACGCAGTATTTT
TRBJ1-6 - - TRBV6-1 CASSEALSSPLHF TGTGCCAGCAGTGAAGCTCTCTCCTCACCCCTCCACTTT
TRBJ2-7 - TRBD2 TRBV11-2 CASSLVSGGGTYEQYF TGTGCCAGCAGCTTAGTATCGGGGGGAGGGACCTACGAGCAGTACTTC
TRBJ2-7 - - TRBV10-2 CASSTIFAYEQYF TGCGCCAGCAGCACTATTTTTGCCTACGAGCAGTACTTC
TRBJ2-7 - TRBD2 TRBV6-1 CASSELPGGEYEQYF TGTGCCAGCAGTGAACTCCCGGGGGGAGAGTACGAGCAGTACTTC
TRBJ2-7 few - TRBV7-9 CASSHERSNEQYF TGTGCCAGCAGTCACGAACGGTCAAATGAGCAGTACTTC
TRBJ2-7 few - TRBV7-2 CASSKPGSYEQYF TGTGCCAGCAGCAAGCCTGGGTCCTACGAGCAGTACTTC
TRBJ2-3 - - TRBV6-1 CASSPNTDTQYF TGTGCCAGCAGTCCGAACACAGATACGCAGTATTTT
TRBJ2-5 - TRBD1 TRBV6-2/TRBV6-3 CASSWRDRASNEQYF TGTGCCAGCAGTTGGAGGGACAGGGCCTCAAATGAGCAGTACTTC
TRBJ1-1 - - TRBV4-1 CASSQGTSTVNTEAFF TGCGCCAGCAGCCAGGGTACTTCGACAGTGAACACTGAAGCTTTCTTT
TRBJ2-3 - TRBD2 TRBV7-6 CASSLALTSGRTDTQYF TGTGCCAGCAGCTTAGCGTTAACTAGCGGCCGCACAGATACGCAGTATTTT
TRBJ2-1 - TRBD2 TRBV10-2 CASKPAGRVETQFF TGCGCCAGCAAACCAGCGGGGAGGGTGGAGACCCAGTTCTTC
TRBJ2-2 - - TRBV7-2 CASRLGPGELFF TGTGCCAGCAGATTGGGGCCTGGGGAGCTGTTTTTT
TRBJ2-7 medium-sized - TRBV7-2 CASSLDGGYEQYF TGTGCCAGCAGCCTCGACGGGGGCTACGAGCAGTACTTC
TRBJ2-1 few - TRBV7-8 CASSLTSTYEQFF TGTGCCAGCAGCTTAACTTCTACGTACGAGCAGTTCTTC
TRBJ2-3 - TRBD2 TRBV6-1 CASSRGTSGGLDTQYF TGTGCCAGCAGTCGCGGGACTAGCGGGGGGTTAGATACGCAGTATTTT